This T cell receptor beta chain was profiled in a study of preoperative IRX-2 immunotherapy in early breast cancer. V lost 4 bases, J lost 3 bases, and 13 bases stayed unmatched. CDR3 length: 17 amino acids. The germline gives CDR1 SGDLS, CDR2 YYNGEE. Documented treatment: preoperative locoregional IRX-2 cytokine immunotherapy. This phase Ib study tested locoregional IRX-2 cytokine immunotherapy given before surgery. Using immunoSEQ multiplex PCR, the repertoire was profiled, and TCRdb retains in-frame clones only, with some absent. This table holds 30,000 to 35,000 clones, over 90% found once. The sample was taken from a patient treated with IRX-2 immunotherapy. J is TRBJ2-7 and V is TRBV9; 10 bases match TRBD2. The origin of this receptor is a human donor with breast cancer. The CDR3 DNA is TGTGCCAGCAGCCCAAGGGAGAGCGGGAGGGCCCTCTACGAGCAGTACTTC. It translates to CASSPRESGRALYEQYF.